The 9 T cell receptor beta chains in this list originate from one sample, sequenced in a study of cytomegalovirus exposure and HLA in healthy donors (dated by TCRdb to the late 2010s). The library was obtained by the immunoSEQ multiplex PCR assay. For the multiplex PCR, a mixture combining 60 forward primers for TCR Vbeta segments and 13 reverse primers for TCR Jbeta segments was used. The source is immuneACCESS, and TCRdb retained only in-frame sequences with V and J called. Part of the clones is not carried over; for the studies checked, unresolved V genes explain less than half of this, and the remainder is unexplained. This sample has approximately 150,000 clones in its table, and about four fifths of those were observed once. The biggest ten clones account for roughly 7.5% of the sample. Sequencing used PBMCs. These TCRs come from a male donor in good health and CMV-seropositive.

The chain combines TRBV5-1 with TRBJ2-3; D perhaps matches TRBD2 (5 bases). CDR1 is SGHRS, CDR2 YFSETQ, per germline. CDR3 size: 15 residues. V lost 0 bases to trimming and J lost 0 bases, with 8 bases between them. CDR3 coding DNA: TGCGCCAGCAGCTTGGCGGGGTCTAGCACAGATACGCAGTATTTT. It encodes CASSLAGSSTDTQYF.

A single count supports this clone. In DNA, the CDR3 is TGTGCCTGGAGTCACGGGACAGAAGATACGCAGTATTTT. Protein product: CAWSHGTEDTQYF. The chain has TRBV30 and TRBJ2-3; 7 bases match TRBD1. This CDR3 region has 13 residues. V dropped 2 bases and J dropped 5; count of bases not matched to a gene: 4. Germline V gene sequence: CDR1 GTSNPN, CDR2 SVGIG (reference sequence). The entire variable domain, with the rest obtained from reference TRBV30 and TRBJ2-3, is as follows: SQTIHQWPATLVQPVGSPLSLECTVEGTSNPNLYWYRQAAGRGLQLLFYSVGIGQISSEVPQNLSASRPQDRQFILSSKKLLLSDSGFYLCAWSHGTEDTQYFGPGTRLTVL.

The J gene is TRBJ2-6, the V gene TRBV6-1; D is unresolved. CDR1 MNHNS and CDR2 SASEGT come from the germline V gene. V was pared by 6 bases and J by 0 bases, with 9 bases between. The CDR3 length is 15 residues. The CDR3 loop reads CASRKLISGANVLTF. Here the CDR3 DNA reads TGTGCCAGCAGGAAACTCATCTCTGGGGCCAACGTCCTGACTTTC.

The chain uses TRBV7-9 and TRBJ2-5; the match to TRBD1 covers 7 bases. The CDR3 totals 12 residues. J gave up 6 bases and V 5 bases, and 3 bases lay outside the gene matches. CDR1 is SEHNR, CDR2 FQNEAQ, per germline (reference sequence). CDR3 sequence reads: CASSPRGKTQYF. CDR3 nucleotides: TGTGCCAGCAGCCCCAGGGGGAAGACCCAGTACTTC.

The rearrangement joins TRBV19 to TRBJ1-3, with D hard to call. V was trimmed by 0 bases and J by 14 bases, leaving 17 bases between them. Germline V gene sequence: CDR1 LNHDA, CDR2 SQIVND (reference sequence). The CDR3 has 14 amino acids. The CDR3 loop reads CASSIEGGLPPLYF. The DNA for the CDR3 is TGTGCCAGTAGTATAGAGGGAGGGTTACCACCTCTATATTTT.

A word on this clone: It is likely a read error, because the conserved phenylalanine at the end of the CDR3 is missing. The chain employs TRBV7-2 and TRBJ1-2; 7 bases match TRBD1. The CDR3 is 15 residues long. V lost 5 bases to trimming and J lost 2 bases; unmatched junction nucleotides: 8. Per germline, CDR1 SGHTA and CDR2 FQGNSA. This CDR3 reads CASSPAGTENYGYTL. CDR3 DNA sequence: TGTGCCAGCAGCCCCGCCGGGACAGAAAACTATGGCTACACCCTC.

The gene calls are TRBV5-1 and TRBJ2-3; tentative D call: TRBD2 (7 bases). The CDR3 is 18 residues long. Trimming left V 0 bases short and J 8 bases short, with 25 bases between. In germline, CDR1 is SGHRS, CDR2 YFSETQ. The DNA for the CDR3 is TGCGCCAGCAGCTTGGAGGTGGGGCTAGCGGTGAGGGGGACTACGCAGTATTTT. This codes for CASSLEVGLAVRGTTQYF.

The rearrangement uses TRBV6-5 and TRBJ1-1; D unclear. In germline, CDR1 is MNHEY, CDR2 SVGAGI. V was pared by 5 bases and J by 12 bases, with 13 bases between. This CDR3 is built from 11 residues. CDR3 sequence: CASSVSQIPFF. In DNA form, the CDR3 reads TGTGCCAGCAGTGTCTCACAGATACCTTTCTTT.

The J gene is TRBJ2-1, the V gene TRBV7-2; D perhaps matches TRBD2 (5 bases). V was cut by 1 base and J by 5 bases, with 12 bases left in between. Germline CDR1 reads SGHTA; CDR2 reads FQGNSA. This CDR3 is 15 amino acids long. CDR3 in amino acids: CASSLEWRLNNEQFF. CDR3 DNA sequence: TGTGCCAGCAGCTTAGAATGGAGGTTGAACAATGAGCAGTTCTTC.